This T cell receptor beta chain was sequenced for a study of shared clonotypes between healthy human individuals. Across the whole study: Ranging from 18 to 49 in age, donors were two women and a few men.

Worth noting for this clone: What it binds is unknown.

CDR3 length: 15 amino acids. The germline V gene has CDR1 LGHNA and CDR2 YNFKEQ. V was pared by 0 bases and J by 3 bases, with 9 bases between. Assay used: immunoSEQ multiplex PCR; TCRdb lists only in-frame clones, some missing. The sample yields some 1,100,000 clones, about 80% seen once. Study-level points and caveats: Donor scarcity curtailed the genetic and exposure-history diversity represented herein. Shared clonotypes across all four donors exceeded non-shared ones in generation probability.

The TCR was taken from a man younger than 35 in good health. Some clones in this sample may be carry-over from other donors' samples. Sequencing input: memory CD4+ T cells from PBMCs. Described subset: CD45RA-negative fraction. This rearrangement joins TRBV4-2 to TRBJ2-1; unclear D gene. The CDR3 reads CASSQEGGDYNEQFF. In DNA form, the CDR3 reads TGTGCCAGCAGCCAAGAAGGTGGGGACTACAATGAGCAGTTCTTC.